Below, one T cell receptor beta chain is given with its context. The data derive from a study of stem cell transplantation in POMP-related autoinflammatory disease. V dropped 2 bases and J dropped 0 bases, with 7 bases sitting between them. The CDR3 has 15 amino acids. CDR1 is SEHNR, CDR2 FQNEAQ, per germline (reference sequence). Assay: immunoSEQ multiplex PCR; the TCRdb copy retains only in-frame clones and omits some. This sample yields some 70,000 clones, of which approximately 90% are seen a single time; about 0.71% belongs to the top ten. Here the sequenced sample was CD4+ T cells from PBMCs, taken after stem cell transplantation. The receptor comes from a human patient with POMP-related autoinflammation and immune dysregulation (PRAID). Some of the T cells may derive from the graft donor. The J gene is TRBJ2-2, the V gene TRBV7-9; D perhaps matches TRBD2 (5 bases). For the CDR3, the DNA is TGTGCCAGCAGCTTAAGCGGAGCGAACACCGGGGAGCTGTTTTTT. This translates into CASSLSGANTGELFF.